Below, 10 T cell receptor beta chains from the same sample are listed, as sequenced in a study of blood T cell repertoires in COVID-19. The method was immunoSEQ multiplex PCR; TCRdb's version includes in-frame clones alone and lacks a portion of them. The table shows roughly 64,000 clones, with under 80% occurring only once. The sample taken for sequencing was PBMCs or T cells enriched from blood (not recorded which). The receptors stem from a woman aged 60 to 75 who had been exposed to COVID-19.

The J gene is TRBJ2-2, the V gene TRBV27, with 11 bases that match TRBD2. V lost 5 bases to trimming and J lost 8 bases; unmatched junction nucleotides: 16. CDR1 and CDR2 from the germline V gene are MNHEY and SMNVEV (reference sequence). The CDR3 is made up of 18 amino acids. The CDR3 bases are TGTGCCAGCAGTCCGCCCCTGGGACTAGCGGCTGGACGGGGGGAGCTGTTTTTT. Its protein product is CASSPPLGLAAGRGELFF.

J is TRBJ2-6 and V is TRBV18, with TRBD2 as a possible D gene (5 bases). Germline V lookup: CDR1 KGHSH, CDR2 LQKENI. The CDR3 loop spans 12 amino acids. V was cut by 6 bases and J by 13 bases, with 13 bases left in between. The DNA for the CDR3 is TGTGCCAGCTCCTTTCAGGAGGATGTCCTGACTTTC. It encodes CASSFQEDVLTF.

The chain couples TRBV20-1 to TRBJ2-3; D is unresolved. Germline V CDR1 and CDR2: DFQATT, SNEGSKA (reference sequence). The CDR3 is 11 residues long. Trimming removed 3 bases from V and 6 bases from J, with 7 bases in between. CDR3 coding DNA: TGCAGTGCTAGTCCCCTGGATACGCAGTATTTT. Translating gives CSASPLDTQYF.

The chain uses TRBV27 and TRBJ1-4, with D possibly TRBD1 on 5 matching bases. Between the trimmed V and J ends, which lost 6 bases and 6 bases, there was a span of 11 bases. From germline, CDR1 is MNHEY and CDR2 SMNVEV (reference sequence). The CDR3 is 13 residues long. CDR3 loop: CASRRRAHEKLFF. The CDR3 coding sequence is TGTGCCAGCAGGCGCAGGGCTCATGAAAAACTGTTTTTT.

Only one count was recorded for this clone. This chain connects TRBV27 to TRBJ1-1, with 7 bases lining up with TRBD1. The CDR3 runs to 13 residues. Germline V lookup: CDR1 MNHEY, CDR2 SMNVEV (reference sequence). V trimming: 8 bases; J trimming: 0 bases; junction bases outside the gene matches: 3. CDR3 in amino acids: CASWGQMNTEAFF. The CDR3 nucleotides are TGTGCCAGCTGGGGACAGATGAACACTGAAGCTTTCTTT.

The chain employs TRBV12-3 or TRBV12-4 and TRBJ1-2; 7 positions agree with TRBD1. Germline trimming cut 6 bases from V and 3 bases from J; bases unmatched to any gene: 1. CDR3 size: 12 residues. CDR3 DNA: TGTGCCAGCAGCGGGACAGACTATGGCTACACCTTC. Translating gives CASSGTDYGYTF.

The chain carries TRBV6-5 and TRBJ1-6; TRBD1 aligns across 7 bases. The germline CDR1 and CDR2 sequences are MNHEY and SVGAGI. The CDR3 spans 14 residues. V gave up 6 bases and J gave up 6 bases; unmatched junction bases: 5. The CDR3 DNA reads as TGTGCCAGCAGGCCGGGACAGATTAATTCACCCCTCCACTTT. This sequence encodes CASRPGQINSPLHF.

The chain uses TRBV6-5 and TRBJ2-2, with 7 positions matching TRBD2. Germline trimming cut 7 bases from V and 6 bases from J; bases unmatched to any gene: 14. CDR3 length: 16 residues. CDR1 and CDR2 (germline): MNHEY, SVGAGI. The CDR3 coding sequence is TGTGCCAGCAATTATGGAGGGAGGGCCGTCGCCGGGGAGCTGTTTTTT. As protein: CASNYGGRAVAGELFF.

This clone was found a few times. The chain employs TRBV5-1 and TRBJ1-4; TRBD1 is a possible D gene (5 bases). The germline gives CDR1 SGHRS, CDR2 YFSETQ. The CDR3 contains 13 residues. The germline V and J ends were trimmed by 6 bases and 8 bases, with 14 bases remaining between them. The DNA for the CDR3 is TGCGCCAGCACCGGACATTCAAAGGAAAAACTGTTTTTT. Residues: CASTGHSKEKLFF.

The chain recombines TRBV6-5 with TRBJ1-6; possible D gene TRBD1, 5 bases. This CDR3 contains 14 residues. From germline, CDR1 is MNHEY and CDR2 SVGAGI. The V gene lost 7 bases and the J gene lost 7 bases, with 14 bases spanning the gap. The CDR3, as DNA: TGTGCCAGCACCCGCCAGGGCCAGAATTCACCCCTCCACTTT. Translated: CASTRQGQNSPLHF.